This is a list of T cell receptor beta chains from one sample in a study of blood T cell repertoires in COVID-19. Sequencing used immunoSEQ multiplex PCR; TCRdb keeps in-frame clones, though not all of them. Of more than 250,000 clones in the sample, 80% to 90% were seen once. Material: PBMCs or T cells enriched from blood (not recorded which). The receptor source for this set is a man in his thirties or forties who had recovered from COVID-19. Each CDR3 is given with its conserved first and last residue. D genes are given only for firm matches. Size tells how often a clone was seen (once, few, many) or the class of an expanded clone, and some rows leave it out.

>-|-|TRBV4-3|TRBJ2-5
TGCGCCAGCAGCCGGCTCTTGGGGGCAGAAGAGACCCAGTACTTC
CASSRLLGAEETQYF
>-|-|TRBV2|TRBJ1-2
TGTGCCAGCAGCGGGAACAACTATGGCTACACCTTC
CASSGNNYGYTF
>-|TRBD1|TRBV2|TRBJ1-2
TGTGCCAGCAGTTGGGGACAGGGGAAGTCCTATGGCTACACCTTC
CASSWGQGKSYGYTF
>once|TRBD2|TRBV4-3|TRBJ2-7
TGCGCCAGCAGCCACGGACTAGCGGAACCCTACGAGCAGTACTTC
CASSHGLAEPYEQYF
>few|-|TRBV18|TRBJ1-6
TGTGCCAGCTCACAAGCCGGGAATTATCCTTCACCCCTCCACTTT
CASSQAGNYPSPLHF
>-|TRBD1|TRBV6-5|TRBJ2-7
TGTGCCAGCAGTAAACAGGGGTGCGAGCAGTACTTC
CASSKQGCEQYF
>-|TRBD1|TRBV6-2/TRBV6-3|TRBJ2-2
TGTGCCAGCAGTACCGGACAGGGCGACCCCGGGGAGCTGTTTTTT
CASSTGQGDPGELFF
>-|TRBD2|TRBV9|TRBJ2-3
TGTGCCAGCAGCGTAGCGGGGGGGGTAACAGATACGCAGTATTTT
CASSVAGGVTDTQYF
>-|-|TRBV27|TRBJ1-5
TGTGCCAGCAGGGTAGATCGCAATCAGCCCCAGCATTTT
CASRVDRNQPQHF
>-|-|TRBV2|TRBJ1-2
TGTGCCAGCACCCGACAGGACGGCTACACCTTC
CASTRQDGYTF
>-|TRBD1|TRBV6-2/TRBV6-3|TRBJ1-6
TGTGCCAGCAGCTCCCCTAAGGGGACAGGGCGATCACCCCTCCACTTT
CASSSPKGTGRSPLHF
>-|-|TRBV12-2|TRBJ1-2
TGTGCAAGCCAAGGAGAAAGGGGCCATGGCTACACCTTC
CASQGERGHGYTF
>-|TRBD1|TRBV6-5|TRBJ1-1
TGTGCCAGCAGTCGAAAGGGGACAGAGAACACTGAAGCTTTCTTT
CASSRKGTENTEAFF
>-|TRBD1|TRBV5-6|TRBJ2-5
TGTGCCAGCAGCCTTGACAGGGGGCAAGAGACCCAGTACTTC
CASSLDRGQETQYF
>-|TRBD1|TRBV5-4|TRBJ2-4
TGTGCCAGCAGCCCGGGACAGGGAGGCATTCAGTACTTC
CASSPGQGGIQYF
>-|-|TRBV30|TRBJ1-6
TGTGCCTGGAGTTCACCTGGCTGGCCCTTTAACCTCCACTTT
CAWSSPGWPFNLHF
>-|-|TRBV7-9|TRBJ2-1
TGTGCCAGCAGCCCCCAACGTGGAGTCTACAATGAGCAGTTCTTC
CASSPQRGVYNEQFF
>-|TRBD1|TRBV28|TRBJ1-5
TGTGCCAGCAGTTTTGGGTCACAGGGGATACAGCCCCAGCATTTT
CASSFGSQGIQPQHF
>-|-|TRBV7-9|TRBJ1-2
TGTGCCAGCACCCAGGACATCACCCACTATGGCTACACCTTC
CASTQDITHYGYTF
>-|-|TRBV9|TRBJ1-2
TGTGCCAGCAGCGGGCAGGCAGACTATGGCTACACCTTC
CASSGQADYGYTF
>-|TRBD2|TRBV3-1/TRBV3-2|TRBJ2-1
TGTGCCAGCAAGCCAAGTAGCGGGGGCTCCTACAATGAGCAGTTCTTC
CASKPSSGGSYNEQFF
>-|-|TRBV2|TRBJ1-1
TGTGCCAGCTGTTCGTCGGGGGACACTGAAGCTTTCTTT
CASCSSGDTEAFF